This T cell receptor (beta chain) was sequenced for a study of cytomegalovirus exposure and HLA in healthy donors. Study background: Around 76% of 398 genotyped donors fell in the Caucasian-associated ancestry cluster. Study results and limitations: In a later analysis, at a false discovery rate of 0.05, about 17,000 TCR beta sequences matched HLA alleles. Many donors carried some public TCRs, although rarity characterized most TCR sequences. The authors listed 150 to 200 TCR beta chains as cytomegalovirus-associated.

The primer mix had 60 Vbeta and 13 Jbeta primers. Sequencing used immunoSEQ multiplex PCR; TCRdb keeps in-frame clones, though not all of them. Of 85,000 to 120,000 clones listed, roughly 71% are singletons. With regard to this clone: Its antigen is currently unknown.

Trimming removed 0 bases at V and 5 bases at J, with 18 bases between. This CDR3 is built from 16 residues. Germline V CDR1 and CDR2: SGHRS, YFSETQ. Sequencing was performed on PBMCs. This chain links TRBV5-1 with TRBJ2-7; perhaps TRBD1 as D (6 bases). The receptor comes from a male donor in good health and CMV-seropositive. CDR3 protein: CASSLGGQGYGHEQYF. The CDR3 bases are TGCGCCAGCAGCTTGGGGGGGCAGGGCTATGGACACGAGCAGTACTTC.